Listed below are T cell receptor beta chains from one sample, sequenced in a study of T cells in Graves' hyperthyroidism and ophthalmopathy. TCRdb reprocessed the multiplex PCR reads via MiXCR and lists one record per CDR3 protein. The sample lists about 500,000 distinct CDR3 sequences, roughly a sixth occurring once. Material for sequencing was blood. These receptors were obtained from a woman aged 18-29 years with Graves' ophthalmopathy. Both conserved end residues are part of each CDR3. A D gene is named only where the DNA matches it firmly. The size of a clone is reported for some rows only, either as once, few or many, or as a class for expanded clones.

j_gene	v_gene	d_gene	abundance	CDR3aa	CDR3nt
TRBJ1-2	TRBV27	TRBD1	many	CASSPGQGPYGYTF	TGCGCCAGCAGCCCCGGACAGGGCCCCTATGGCTACACCTTC
TRBJ2-3	TRBV7-2	-	many	CASSSPLKTDTQYF	TGTGCCAGCAGCTCGCCGCTGAAGACAGATACGCAGTATTTT
TRBJ2-1	TRBV5-6	-	few	CASSVQTRTGEQFF	TGTGCCAGCAGCGTCCAAACCAGGACTGGTGAGCAGTTCTTC
TRBJ2-1	TRBV5-6	-	-	CASRLIPTSHEQFF	TGTGCCAGCAGGTTAATACCGACTAGTCATGAGCAGTTCTTC
TRBJ2-3	TRBV7-3	-	many	CASSQGTADTQYF	TGTGCCAGCAGCCAAGGCACGGCGGATACGCAGTATTTT
TRBJ2-2	TRBV25-1	-	-	CASSEGAGGSGGTGELFF	TGTGCCAGCAGTGAGGGTGCAGGGGGGAGCGGGGGCACCGGGGAGCTGTTTTTT
TRBJ1-6	TRBV19	TRBD1	-	CATNRGGNSPLHF	TGTGCCACCAACAGGGGTGGTAATTCACCCCTCCACTTT
TRBJ2-2	TRBV6-5	-	-	CASSYFKGSGELFF	TGTGCCAGCAGTTACTTCAAGGGGAGCGGGGAGCTGTTTTTT
TRBJ2-7	TRBV7-9	-	many	CASSLKVDEQYF	TGTGCCAGCAGCTTAAAGGTGGACGAGCAGTACTTC
TRBJ1-3	TRBV12-3/TRBV12-4	-	many	CASSLAPLGRRLTNTIYF	TGTGCCAGCAGTTTAGCGCCCTTGGGACGGAGGTTGACGAACACCATATATTTT